The source of this TCR beta chain is a study of Ad26.COV2.S vaccination and SARS-CoV-2 variants. About the research overall: Dosing was one shot or two shots 56 days apart. Study results and limitations: Substantial breadth in spike-specific CD8+ and CD4+ T cell responses was reportedly seen after vaccination. Spike-specific TCR breadth was greater in vaccine than placebo recipients.

Trimming took off 4 bases at V and 1 base at J, with 10 bases between the two ends. The CDR3 loop spans 13 amino acids. The V gene's germline CDR1 is GTSNPN and CDR2 SVGIG (reference sequence). The sample's treatment: around 19 received Ad26.COV2.S at low or high dose, single or two shots; about 5 received placebo; per-sample allocation not given. The samples were gathered on day 63 after the first injection of vaccine or placebo. Vaccination used an Ad26 vector expressing Wuhan-strain SARS-CoV-2 spike. Assay used: immunoSEQ multiplex PCR; TCRdb lists only in-frame clones, some missing. Of 300,000 to 400,000 clones in the sample, just over 85% were seen once. Details on this clone: The antigen remains undetermined.

The chain combines TRBV30 with TRBJ1-1; the D is unclear. This TCR was recovered from a person aged 18-60 years who received the Ad26.COV2.S COVID-19 vaccine or a placebo. The source material was peripheral blood, sampled in a trial of Ad26.COV2.S vaccine versus placebo. The CDR3 sequence: CAWTGDGNTEAFF. The CDR3 nucleotides read TGTGCCTGGACAGGAGACGGGAACACTGAAGCTTTCTTT. The complete variable domain, with remaining parts taken from reference TRBV30 and TRBJ1-1, reads SQTIHQWPATLVQPVGSPLSLECTVEGTSNPNLYWYRQAAGRGLQLLFYSVGIGQISSEVPQNLSASRPQDRQFILSSKKLLLSDSGFYLCAWTGDGNTEAFFGQGTRLTVV.